This T cell receptor (beta chain) emerged from a study of T-cell memory formation after mild COVID-19. TCRdb reprocessed the 5' RACE reads with MiXCR, giving one entry per CDR3 protein. The sample has 340,000 or so distinct CDR3 sequences; 13% are singletons. Trimming shortened V by 4 bases and J by 1 base, and 17 bases separated the two germline ends. Germline CDR1 reads ENHRY; CDR2 reads SYGVKD. The CDR3 extends over 16 amino acids. On this clonotype itself: Its antigen is still unknown.

Study outcomes and limitations: Day 15 to 85 contractors were CD4/CD8 balanced; later expanders leaned CD4+.

The sample taken for sequencing was PBMCs or a T cell subset sorted from them (not recorded which). The chain is built from TRBV10-3 and TRBJ2-7, with a possible D match to TRBD1 (7 bases). This clonotype was sampled from a man younger than 35 who had mild COVID-19 (a few samples of this study predate the infection). Cell type and time point are not known. In DNA, the CDR3 is TGTGCCATCAGTGGCGGGACAGAACTATTTTCCTACGAGCAGTACTTC. Protein: CAISGGTELFSYEQYF.